Described below is a single T cell receptor beta chain sequence and its context. Its antigen target is currently unknown. No clone much larger than this one lies a single base away; base qualities are absent. Other DNA sequences of this sample code for an identical CDR3. The immunoSEQ Assay, a bias-controlled multiplex PCR, was used to amplify TCRbeta CDR3 regions from genomic DNA. Concerning the study's data processing: Nucleated cell counts per sample were estimated from amplification of reference gene primers within the assay. To quantify the absolute abundance of each unique TCRbeta CDR3 rearrangement, sequence reads were collapsed and filtered. For each sample, productive Simpson clonality was calculated as the square root of Simpson's diversity index across productive rearrangements. TCRdb mirrors the immuneACCESS table, restricted to in-frame sequences. Some clones are absent from its copies; in checked studies, under half trace to an unresolved V gene, and the reason for the others is unknown. Clonal size and the V and J genes are those of that table, whereas D and trimming came from the DNA. The sample data list about 370,000 clones, and around 89% of these were observed just once. The biggest ten clones account for approximately 3% of the sample.

This sample stems from a study of blood T cell repertoires in COVID-19 (dated by TCRdb to the early 2020s). Background for the entire study: Samples covering the acute and convalescent phases of COVID-19 were provided by collaborators in the United States, Italy and Spain. A freely available public database, intended as a resource for researchers studying the immune response to SARS-CoV-2, is where the repertoires were released. Samples came from the ongoing ImmuneRACE study (first 160 participants) plus 1,254 subjects from 6 global collaborators. The prospective study material was composed of cDNA or gDNA derived from T cells, B-cell-depleted T cells, or PBMCs. Sample metadata almost always included a de-identified subject ID, COVID-19 status, age in years and sex. The dataset comprised deeply sampled blood TCRbeta repertoires from subjects exposed to, actively infected with, or recovered from COVID-19. Where HLA class I and class II types were available, the types were taken from metadata supplied by the sample provider, not from assay-based typing.

The V end loses 4 bases and the J end loses 4 bases, and a stretch of 8 bases separates them. The germline V gene supplies CDR1 SNHLY and CDR2 FYNNEI. From the cysteine up to the valine, the CDR3 has a length of 12 residues. Only the CDR3 region is kept as DNA, spanning 36 bases read in frame from base 1. What the work shows at the level of the full study, not this receptor alone: The quantity of clinical and demographic metadata differed by source and by participant and was supplied without curation.

At one collaborating source in Seattle, patients were enrolled during active infection and were followed longitudinally through the course of disease. Collaborating institutions collected whole blood in K2EDTA tubes following their own protocols. For TCRbeta analysis, collaborator samples were shipped as frozen whole blood, as isolated PBMCs, or as DNA extracted from either sample type. The V and J genes are TRBV2 and TRBJ2-7, and TRBD1 may be the D gene, going by 5 matching bases. The material sequenced was peripheral blood. The source of this sequence is a woman between 25 and 40 years old with COVID-19, enrolled during active disease. CDR3 loop: CASSATAYEQYV. Here is the DNA: TGTGCCAGCAGTGCGACAGCTTACGAGCAGTACGTC.